This T cell receptor beta chain was found in a study of blood T cell repertoires in COVID-19. Study as a whole: Sites in the United States, Italy and Spain provided acute and convalescent COVID-19 samples. Sample material is recorded as cDNA or gDNA derived from T cells, B-cell-depleted T cells, or PBMCs.

Details on this clone: This same CDR3 is encoded by further DNA sequences in the sample.

Per the original data handling: Using reference gene primer amplification, nucleated cell counts were estimated. Produced via immunoSEQ multiplex PCR; TCRdb's table is partial and in-frame only. Clonal size and the V and J genes are those of that table, whereas D and trimming came from the DNA. The sample carries 90,000 to 120,000 clones, roughly 92% recorded once. Germline CDR1 SGHVS, CDR2 FQNEAQ. CDR3 length: 14 residues. V lost 4 bases and J lost 0, with 9 bases in between. Sample: peripheral blood. The chain couples TRBV7-8 to TRBJ2-5; no reliable D call. The source is a man aged 65-85 years with acute or convalescent COVID-19. In nucleotides, the CDR3 is TGTGCCAGCAGCTCGAGAACTGACCAAGAGACCCAGTACTTC. This encodes CASSSRTDQETQYF.